The source of this T cell receptor (beta chain) is a study of blood T cell repertoires in COVID-19. Across the study: Italy, Spain and the United States were the sources of the convalescent and acute COVID-19 samples. T cells, B-cell-depleted T cells, or PBMCs provided the cDNA or gDNA that served as material.

With V trimmed by 5 bases and J by 0 bases, 0 bases remained unmatched. The CDR3 contains 13 residues. Germline assignment: CDR1 MNHEY and CDR2 SVGAGI. Authors' methods: Quantification of nucleated cells was approximated via reference gene primer amplification. Sequencing was performed with immunoSEQ multiplex PCR; in TCRdb, only in-frame clones are kept and a portion is missing. The V and J calls and clone size come from that table; D and trimming were worked out from the DNA. The table has 270,000 or so clones, less than 85% seen once; the top ten hold roughly 1.5%. Sequencing was carried out using peripheral blood. This receptor was taken from a human donor with COVID-19, enrolled during active disease. The donor label of this sample is uncertain. The chain uses TRBV6-5 and TRBJ2-7, with 8 bases that match TRBD2. The CDR3 protein is CASSTSGSYEQYF. CDR3 in DNA: TGTGCCAGCAGTACTAGCGGCTCCTACGAGCAGTACTTC.